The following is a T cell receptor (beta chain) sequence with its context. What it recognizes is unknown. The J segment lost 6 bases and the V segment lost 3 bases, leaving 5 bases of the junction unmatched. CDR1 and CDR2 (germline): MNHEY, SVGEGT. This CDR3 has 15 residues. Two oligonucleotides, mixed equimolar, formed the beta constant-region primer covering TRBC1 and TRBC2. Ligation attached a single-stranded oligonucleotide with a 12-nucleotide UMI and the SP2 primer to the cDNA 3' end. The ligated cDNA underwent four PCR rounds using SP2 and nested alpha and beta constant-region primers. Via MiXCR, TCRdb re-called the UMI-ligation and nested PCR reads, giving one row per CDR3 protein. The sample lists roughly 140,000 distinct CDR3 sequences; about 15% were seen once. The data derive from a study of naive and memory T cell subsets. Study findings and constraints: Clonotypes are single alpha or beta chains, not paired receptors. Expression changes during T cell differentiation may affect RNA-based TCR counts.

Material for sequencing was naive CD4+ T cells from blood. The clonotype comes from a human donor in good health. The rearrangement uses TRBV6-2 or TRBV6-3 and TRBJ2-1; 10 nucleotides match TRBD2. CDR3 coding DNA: TGTGCCAGCAGTTATAGGATAGCGGGAGGCAATGAGCAGTTCTTC. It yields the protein CASSYRIAGGNEQFF.